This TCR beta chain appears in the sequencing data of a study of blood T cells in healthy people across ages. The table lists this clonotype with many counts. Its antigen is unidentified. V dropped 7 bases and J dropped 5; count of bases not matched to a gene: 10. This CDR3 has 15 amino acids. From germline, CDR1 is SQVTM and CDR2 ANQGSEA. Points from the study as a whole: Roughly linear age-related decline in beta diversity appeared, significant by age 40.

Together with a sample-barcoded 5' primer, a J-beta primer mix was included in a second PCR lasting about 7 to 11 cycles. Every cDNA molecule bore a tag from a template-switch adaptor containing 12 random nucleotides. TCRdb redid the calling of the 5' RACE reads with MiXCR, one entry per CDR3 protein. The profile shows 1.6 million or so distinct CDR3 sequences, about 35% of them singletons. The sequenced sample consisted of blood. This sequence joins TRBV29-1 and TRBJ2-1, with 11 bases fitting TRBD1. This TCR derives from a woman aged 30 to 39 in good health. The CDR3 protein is CSAVPGTGGDNEQFF. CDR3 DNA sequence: TGCAGCGCCGTGCCCGGGACAGGGGGGGACAATGAGCAGTTCTTC.